The 21 T cell receptor beta chains reported below all come from one sample, sequenced in a study of vaccination and CD4 T cells after COVID-19. Treatment of the sample: approximately 9-day PBMC culture with coronavirus spike peptide pools or control peptides (ViraFEST assay). The Oncomine TCR Beta short-read assay was what sequenced the DNA obtained from cultured CD4+ T cells. TCRdb fed the PCR reads into MiXCR, producing one record per CDR3 protein. Seen here are over 10,000 distinct CDR3 sequences, roughly 61% observed once, and the top ten hold 20% to 30%. Their cognate antigens are unknown. Sequencing was carried out using CD4+ T cells from blood, cultured in vitro. All receptors derive from a human donor who had recovered from COVID-19.

This sequence joins TRBV7-2 and TRBJ2-1, with TRBD2 matching 9 bases. Unmatched junction bases numbered 12, after V lost 10 bases and J lost 8 bases. Per germline, CDR1 SGHTA and CDR2 FQGNSA. The CDR3 has 14 residues. CDR3 protein: CATRLAGSLYEQFF. Written as DNA, the CDR3 is TGTGCCACCAGGCTAGCGGGATCGCTCTATGAGCAGTTCTTC.

The chain combines TRBV19 with TRBJ1-2, with a weak D call TRBD1 (5 bases). The CDR3 covers 15 residues. Trimming took off 2 bases at V and 4 bases at J, with 14 bases between the two ends. Germline V gives CDR1 LNHDA, CDR2 SQIVND (reference sequence). The CDR3 loop is CASSINRRGRYGYTF. DNA for the CDR3: TGTGCCAGTAGTATAAACCGCCGGGGCCGCTATGGCTACACCTTC.

The chain links TRBV27 to TRBJ2-4; no reliable D call. This CDR3 has 15 residues. Germline values: CDR1 MNHEY, CDR2 SMNVEV (reference sequence). The V gene lost 1 base and the J gene lost 3 bases, with 10 bases spanning the gap. CDR3 in amino acids: CASSLLGLDKNIQYF. The CDR3 nucleotides are TGTGCCAGCAGTTTATTAGGGCTGGACAAAAACATTCAGTACTTC.

This clonotype was counted a single time. The chain links TRBV11-2 to TRBJ1-5; tentative D call: TRBD1 (6 bases). Trimming took 1 base from V and 7 from J, leaving 14 bases between them. CDR3 length: 15 amino acids. Looked up from germline, CDR1 is SGHAT and CDR2 is FQNNGV. CDR3 DNA sequence: TGTGCCAGCAGCTTAGGTTCACAGGGAGGCCAGCCCCAGCATTTT. Encoded protein: CASSLGSQGGQPQHF. The whole variable domain, filled in from reference TRBV11-2 and TRBJ1-5, reads EAGVAQSPRYKIIEKRQSVAFWCNPISGHATLYWYQQILGQGPKLLIQFQNNGVVDDSQLPKDRFSAERLKGVDSTLKIQPAKLEDSAVYLCASSLGSQGGQPQHFGDGTRLSIL.

The chain carries TRBV12-3 or TRBV12-4 and TRBJ1-5; 9 bases match TRBD1. V shed 5 bases, J shed 9 bases, and the junction held 5 bases outside the gene matches. The CDR3 runs to 13 residues. This CDR3 is CASSPQGAGPQHF. The DNA of the CDR3 is TGTGCCAGCAGTCCACAGGGGGCCGGGCCCCAGCATTTT.

The rearrangement uses TRBV9 and TRBJ1-1; TRBD1 might be the D (6 bases). The germline V and J ends were trimmed by 3 bases and 4 bases, with 16 bases remaining between them. The length of the CDR3 is 15 residues. Per germline, CDR1 SGDLS and CDR2 YYNGEE. In DNA, the CDR3 is TGTGCCAGCAGCGGAACAGGGTCGGGGGCCACTGAAGCTTTCTTT. Its translation: CASSGTGSGATEAFF.

The V call is TRBV19, the J call TRBJ1-2, with 8 positions matching TRBD1. The germline gives CDR1 LNHDA, CDR2 SQIVND (reference sequence). The CDR3 sequence is 13 residues long. V lost 5 bases and J lost 4; bases outside the gene matches: 3. The CDR3 sequence is CASSPGGAYGYTF. In nucleotides, the CDR3 is TGTGCCAGTAGTCCAGGGGGCGCCTATGGCTACACCTTC.

The chain joins TRBV27 to TRBJ1-1; 8 bases match TRBD1. Germline CDR1 is MNHEY and CDR2 is SMNVEV (reference sequence). The V and J ends lost 3 bases and 12 bases, in that order; junction bases with no gene match: 12. This CDR3 is built from 14 residues. The CDR3 here is CASSFIQGAIEPFF. CDR3 DNA: TGTGCCAGCAGTTTTATTCAGGGGGCGATCGAACCTTTCTTT.

This clonotype has just a few counts. The rearrangement joins TRBV6-1 to TRBJ2-7; 11 positions match TRBD1. V was clipped by 8 bases and J by 4 bases; unmatched bases: 13. CDR3 length: 16 residues. Germline CDR1 MNHNS, CDR2 SASEGT. CDR3 protein: CASRVVSGQGAYEQYF. In DNA, the CDR3 is TGTGCCAGCCGAGTGGTTAGTGGACAGGGGGCATACGAGCAGTACTTC.

The rearrangement links TRBV7-8 to TRBJ2-3; D is undetermined. There are 14 residues in the CDR3. V was trimmed by 0 bases and J by 5 bases, leaving 9 bases between them. Germline CDR1 and CDR2: SGHVS and FQNEAQ. The CDR3 DNA is TGTGCCAGCAGCTTAGCGGTTCGGCGAGATACGCAGTATTTT. Its protein product is CASSLAVRRDTQYF.

This chain joins TRBV7-2 and TRBJ1-1; D ambiguous. Germline lookup yields CDR1 SGHTA and CDR2 FQGNSA. The V gene lost 3 bases and the J gene lost 1 base, with 6 bases spanning the gap. CDR3 length: 13 residues. The CDR3 region is CASSFQENTEAFF. CDR3 nucleotide sequence: TGTGCCAGCAGCTTTCAGGAGAACACTGAAGCTTTCTTT.

This chain uses TRBV6-1 with TRBJ1-5, with D maybe TRBD1 (5 bases). The ends were cut back, 4 bases at V and 6 bases at J, with 16 bases in the middle. Germline values: CDR1 MNHNS, CDR2 SASEGT. This CDR3 contains 15 residues. The chain's CDR3 is CASSGDGGVGQPQHF. The CDR3 bases are TGTGCCAGCAGTGGCGATGGGGGTGTTGGTCAGCCCCAGCATTTT.

The CDR3 DNA sequence: TGTGCCAGCAGACGAGGACGGGTGGGCTCCTACAATGAGCAGTTCTTC. It encodes CASRRGRVGSYNEQFF. The chain is built from TRBV6-1 and TRBJ2-1; the D is unclear. Per germline, CDR1 MNHNS and CDR2 SASEGT. The V and J ends lost 6 bases and 0 bases respectively, with 15 bases between them. The CDR3 contains 16 residues.

The chain has TRBV7-6 and TRBJ2-7; D is possibly TRBD1 or TRBD2 (7 bases each). V lost 3 bases and J lost 6, with 12 bases in between. CDR1 is SGHVS, CDR2 FNYEAQ, per germline. The CDR3 sequence is 13 residues long. Written as DNA, the CDR3 is TGTGCCAGCAGCTTGCAGGGGGGGGCCGAGCAGTACTTC. It translates to CASSLQGGAEQYF.

The chain employs TRBV11-3 and TRBJ2-1; possibly TRBD2 for D (6 bases). Trimming took 0 bases from V and 0 from J, leaving 12 bases between them. Germline lookup yields CDR1 SGHNT and CDR2 YENEEA. The length of the CDR3 is 17 residues. Written as DNA, the CDR3 is TGTGCCAGCAGCTTAGATGGGGGGATGCTCTCCTACAATGAGCAGTTCTTC. Translating gives CASSLDGGMLSYNEQFF.

J is TRBJ2-3 and V is TRBV20-1; 10 nucleotides line up with TRBD1. The CDR3 spans 16 residues. CDR1 and CDR2 (germline): DFQATT, SNEGSKA (reference sequence). J gave up 2 bases and V 4 bases, and 9 bases lay outside the gene matches. CDR3: CSATQRDRGNTDTQYF. The CDR3 bases are TGCAGTGCTACCCAACGGGACAGGGGAAACACAGATACGCAGTATTTT.

J is TRBJ1-2 and V is TRBV21-1. TRBV21-1 is a listed pseudogene. This CDR3 comprises 12 residues. CDR3 coding DNA: TGTGCCAGCAGCCCGAGTAACTGCGGCTACACCTTC. It yields the protein CASSPSNCGYTF.

This clonotype was picked up one time. V gene TRBV19 combines with J gene TRBJ2-4, with TRBD1 as a possible D gene (5 bases). This CDR3 contains 14 residues. V lost 1 base to trimming and J lost 6 bases, with 10 bases between them. CDR1 LNHDA and CDR2 SQIVND come from the germline V gene (reference sequence). CDR3 loop: CASSIAGLINIQYF. CDR3 nucleotide sequence: TGTGCCAGTAGTATAGCAGGGTTGATAAACATTCAGTACTTC.

The chain recombines TRBV20-1 with TRBJ1-2, with unresolved D. Germline V CDR1 and CDR2: DFQATT, SNEGSKA (reference sequence). V lost 0 bases to trimming and J lost 0 bases, with 11 bases between them. The CDR3 is made up of 15 amino acids. The CDR3: CSARDPKDPNYGYTF. CDR3 nucleotides: TGCAGTGCTAGAGATCCGAAAGATCCTAACTATGGCTACACCTTC.

This clonotype appeared a few times. V gene TRBV7-2 combines with J gene TRBJ2-2; no firm D call. Looked up from germline, CDR1 is SGHTA and CDR2 is FQGNSA. CDR3 length: 13 residues. The V and J ends lost 2 bases and 4 bases respectively, with 5 bases between them. The chain's CDR3 is CASSLYFTGELFF. The CDR3 DNA sequence: TGTGCCAGCAGCTTATACTTCACCGGGGAGCTGTTTTTT. Together with reference TRBV7-2 and TRBJ2-2, the CDR3 gives the full variable domain: GAGVSQSPSNKVTEKGKDVELRCDPISGHTALYWYRQSLGQGLEFLIYFQGNSAPDKSGLPSDRFSAERTGGSVSTLTIQRTQQEDSAVYLCASSLYFTGELFFGEGSRLTVL.

The chain recombines TRBV6-1 with TRBJ1-1; D possibly corresponds to TRBD1 (5 bases). Trimming cost V 11 bases and J 0 bases, with 13 bases left between them. Germline loops: CDR1 MNHNS, CDR2 SASEGT. This CDR3 contains 13 residues. The DNA of the CDR3 is TGTGCCGCTGGGCAGGACATGAACACTGAAGCTTTCTTT. Translation gives CAAGQDMNTEAFF.